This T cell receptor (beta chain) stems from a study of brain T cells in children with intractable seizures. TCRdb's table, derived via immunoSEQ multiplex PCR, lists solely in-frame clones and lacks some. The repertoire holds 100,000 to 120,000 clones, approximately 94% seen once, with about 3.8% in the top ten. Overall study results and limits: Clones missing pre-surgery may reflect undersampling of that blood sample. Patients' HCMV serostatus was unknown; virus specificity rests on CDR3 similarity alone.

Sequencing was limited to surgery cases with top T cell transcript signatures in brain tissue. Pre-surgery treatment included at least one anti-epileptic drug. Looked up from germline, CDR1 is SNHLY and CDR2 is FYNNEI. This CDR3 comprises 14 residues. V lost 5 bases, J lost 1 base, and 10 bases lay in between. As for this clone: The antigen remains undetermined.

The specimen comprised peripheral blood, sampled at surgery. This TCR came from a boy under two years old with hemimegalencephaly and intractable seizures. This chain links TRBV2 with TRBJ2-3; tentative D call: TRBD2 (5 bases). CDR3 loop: CASSLRRGTDTQYF. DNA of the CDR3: TGTGCCAGCAGTCTCAGGCGGGGCACAGATACGCAGTATTTT.